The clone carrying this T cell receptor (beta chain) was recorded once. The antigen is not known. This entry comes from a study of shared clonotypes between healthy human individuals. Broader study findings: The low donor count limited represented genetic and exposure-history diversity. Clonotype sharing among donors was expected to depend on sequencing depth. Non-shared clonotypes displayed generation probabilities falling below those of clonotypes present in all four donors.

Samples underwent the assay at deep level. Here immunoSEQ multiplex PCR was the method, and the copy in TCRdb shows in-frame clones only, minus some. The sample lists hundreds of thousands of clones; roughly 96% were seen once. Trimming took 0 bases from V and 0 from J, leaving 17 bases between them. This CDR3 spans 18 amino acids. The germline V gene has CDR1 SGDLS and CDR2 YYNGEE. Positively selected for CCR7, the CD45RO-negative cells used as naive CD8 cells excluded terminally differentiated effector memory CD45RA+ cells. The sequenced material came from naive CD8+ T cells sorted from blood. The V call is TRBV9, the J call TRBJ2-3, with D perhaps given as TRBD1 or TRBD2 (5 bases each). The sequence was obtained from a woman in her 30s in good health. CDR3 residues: CASSVVPLGDGSTDTQYF. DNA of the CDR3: TGTGCCAGCAGCGTAGTCCCCCTGGGGGACGGGAGCACAGATACGCAGTATTTT.